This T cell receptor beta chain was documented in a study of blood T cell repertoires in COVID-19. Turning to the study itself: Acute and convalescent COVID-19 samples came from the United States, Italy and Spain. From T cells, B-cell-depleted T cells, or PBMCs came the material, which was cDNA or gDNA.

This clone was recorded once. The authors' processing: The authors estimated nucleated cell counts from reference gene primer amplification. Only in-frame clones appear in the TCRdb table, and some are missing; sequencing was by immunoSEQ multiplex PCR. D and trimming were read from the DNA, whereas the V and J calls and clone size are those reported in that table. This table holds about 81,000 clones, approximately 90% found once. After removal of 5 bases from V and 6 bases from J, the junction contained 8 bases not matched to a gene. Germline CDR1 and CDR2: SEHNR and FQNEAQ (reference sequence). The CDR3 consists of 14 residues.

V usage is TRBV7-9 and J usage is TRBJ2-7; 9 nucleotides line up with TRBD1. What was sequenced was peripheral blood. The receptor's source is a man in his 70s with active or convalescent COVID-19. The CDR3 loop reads CASSSTGTGLEQYF. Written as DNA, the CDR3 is TGTGCCAGCAGCAGCACCGGGACAGGGCTCGAGCAGTACTTC.